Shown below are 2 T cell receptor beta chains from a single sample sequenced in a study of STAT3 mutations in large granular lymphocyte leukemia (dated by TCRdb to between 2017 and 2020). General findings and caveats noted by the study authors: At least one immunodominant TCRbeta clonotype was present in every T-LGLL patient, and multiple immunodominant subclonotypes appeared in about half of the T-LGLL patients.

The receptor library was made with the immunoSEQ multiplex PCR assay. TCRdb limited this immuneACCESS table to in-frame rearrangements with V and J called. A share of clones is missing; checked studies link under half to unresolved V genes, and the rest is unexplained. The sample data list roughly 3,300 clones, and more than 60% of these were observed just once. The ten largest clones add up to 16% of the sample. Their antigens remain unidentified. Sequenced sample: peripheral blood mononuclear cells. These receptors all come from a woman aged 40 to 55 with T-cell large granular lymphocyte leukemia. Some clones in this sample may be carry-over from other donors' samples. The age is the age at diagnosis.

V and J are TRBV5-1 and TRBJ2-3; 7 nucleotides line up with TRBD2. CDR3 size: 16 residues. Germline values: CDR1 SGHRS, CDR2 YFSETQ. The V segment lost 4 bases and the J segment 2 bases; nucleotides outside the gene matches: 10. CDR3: CASSAVGGLLTDTQYF. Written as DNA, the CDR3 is TGCGCCAGCAGCGCCGTGGGAGGGCTCCTCACAGATACGCAGTATTTT.

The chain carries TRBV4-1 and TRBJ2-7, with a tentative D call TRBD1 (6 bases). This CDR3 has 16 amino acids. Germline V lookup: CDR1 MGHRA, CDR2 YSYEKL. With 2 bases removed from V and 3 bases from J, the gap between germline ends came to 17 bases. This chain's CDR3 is CASSQSEAGGYYEQYF. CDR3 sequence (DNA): TGCGCCAGCAGCCAATCCGAGGCTGGGGGCTACTACGAGCAGTACTTC.